The following is a T cell receptor (beta chain) sequence with its context. No antigen is known for it. This CDR3 region has 13 residues. V shed 3 bases and J shed 7 bases, with 11 bases lying between them. Germline-derived CDR1 and CDR2 are SGDLS and YYNGEE. The data are from a study of T cell responses to AZD1222 COVID-19 vaccine. About the study: Researchers grouped second doses given at about 4 or about 12 weeks into one pool. Study findings and constraints: Baseline testing showed seropositivity in only 6 or 7 AZD1222 recipients.

Sequencing was performed with immunoSEQ multiplex PCR; in TCRdb, only in-frame clones are kept and a portion is missing. The sample records some 120,000 clones, 75% to 95% being singletons. This clonotype was obtained from an adult in good health. The chain recombines TRBV9 with TRBJ2-1; D not certain. Source: peripheral blood, taken on day 0 of AZD1222 vaccination. CDR3 DNA sequence: TGTGCCAGCAGCGCCCCGAGGTGGAATGAGCAGTTCTTC. Translation: CASSAPRWNEQFF.